This T cell receptor beta chain was documented in a study of TIL therapy for anti-PD-1-resistant metastatic lung cancer. In the study overall: Progressing patients received lymphodepletion, expanded TIL infusion and IL-2. Tumors had a median PD-L1 proportion score of approximately 6%. A handful of tumors were EGFR-mutant and two were ALK-rearranged. Tumors carried a median about 1.5 non-synonymous mutations per megabase.

Time point reported: pre-treatment sample, taken before nivolumab and TIL therapy. Trimming cost V 3 bases and J 3 bases; bases outside gene matches: 7. Germline V gene sequence: CDR1 SNHLY, CDR2 FYNNEI. This CDR3 spans 15 amino acids. This was the immunoSEQ v3 assay. Only in-frame clones appear in the TCRdb table, and some are missing; sequencing was by immunoSEQ multiplex PCR. Altogether around 50,000 clones are present, 70% to 75% being singletons, with the ten largest covering less than 2%. The chain carries TRBV2 and TRBJ2-7, with 8 bases fitting TRBD1. This specimen was blood, taken at baseline. The receptor was isolated from a person aged 25 to 80 with non-small cell lung cancer. The CDR3 spells CASSEPDRGDYEQYF. CDR3 nucleotides: TGTGCCAGCAGTGAGCCCGACAGGGGAGACTACGAGCAGTACTTC. The full variable domain, its missing parts supplied by reference TRBV2 and TRBJ2-7, is EPEVTQTPSHQVTQMGQEVILRCVPISNHLYFYWYRQILGQKVEFLVSFYNNEISEKSEIFDDQFSVERPDGSNFTLKIRSTKLEDSAMYFCASSEPDRGDYEQYFGPGTRLTVT.